This T cell receptor (beta chain) derives from a study of OX40 agonist ivuxolimab in advanced cancers. Study information: With a range of roughly 20 to 80, age averaged approximately 55 years, and roughly 80% were male. Anti-PD-1, anti-PD-L1 or anti-CTLA-4 therapy given earlier was allowed, and approximately 40% had some. Three patients showed partial responses: one hepatocellular carcinoma and two cutaneous melanoma cases. The study's findings and limits: Within 6 weeks, CD4+ and CD8+ blood T cells expanded clonally at 0.1 to 3.0 mg/kg.

As concerns this clone: What it recognizes is unknown.

Repertoires were generated with immunoSEQ multiplex PCR, while TCRdb's copy carries only in-frame clones and drops some. This table holds about 19,000 clones, roughly 91% found once. This TCR was sampled from an adult with an advanced solid tumor such as melanoma, head and neck, liver or kidney cancer. The sequenced sample was CD4+ or CD8+ T cells sorted from blood, obtained in a trial of the OX40 agonist ivuxolimab.

CDR3 in amino acids: CARSPDGDSTYEQYF. DNA of the CDR3: TGTGCCAGAAGCCCTGATGGGGACAGCACCTACGAGCAGTACTTC. The chain has TRBV5-3 and TRBJ2-7; 7 nucleotides match TRBD1. TRBV5-3 is noted as an ORF with a role that remains uncertain. Trimming removed 4 bases from V and 2 bases from J; junction bases left unmatched: 9. The CDR3 runs 15 residues.